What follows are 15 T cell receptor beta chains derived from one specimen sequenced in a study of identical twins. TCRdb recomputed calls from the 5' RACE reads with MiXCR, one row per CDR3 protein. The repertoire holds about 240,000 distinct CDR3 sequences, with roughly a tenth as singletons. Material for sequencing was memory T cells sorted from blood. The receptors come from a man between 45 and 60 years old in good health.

The CDR3 spells CASSKGCTGSYEQYF. CDR3 in DNA: TGTGCCAGCAGCAAAGGGTGCACAGGGTCCTACGAGCAGTACTTC. The J gene is TRBJ2-7, the V gene TRBV21-1; the table names TRBD1, a call not compared with the DNA. TRBV21-1 is classified as a pseudogene. The CDR3 sequence is 15 residues long.

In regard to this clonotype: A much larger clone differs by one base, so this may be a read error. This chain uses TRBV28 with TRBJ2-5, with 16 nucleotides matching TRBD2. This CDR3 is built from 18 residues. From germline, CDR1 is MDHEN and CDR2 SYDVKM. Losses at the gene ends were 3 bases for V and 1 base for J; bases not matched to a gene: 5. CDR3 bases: TGTGCCAGCAGTTTCCCGGGACTAGCGGGAGGGTTCCAAGAGACCCAGTACTTC. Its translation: CASSFPGLAGGFQETQYF.

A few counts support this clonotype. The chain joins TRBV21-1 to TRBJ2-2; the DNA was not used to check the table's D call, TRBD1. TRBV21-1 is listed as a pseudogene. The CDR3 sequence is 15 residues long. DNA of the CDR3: TGTGCCAGCAGCCCCCACCTCGCAGGGTCCGGGGAGCTGTTTTTT. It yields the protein CASSPHLAGSGELFF.

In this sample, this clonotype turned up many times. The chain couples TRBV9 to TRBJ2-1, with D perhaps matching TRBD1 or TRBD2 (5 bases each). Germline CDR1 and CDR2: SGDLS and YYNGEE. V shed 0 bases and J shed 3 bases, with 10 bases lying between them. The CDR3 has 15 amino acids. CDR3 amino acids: CASSVVPGSYNEQFF. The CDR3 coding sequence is TGTGCCAGCAGCGTAGTTCCAGGGAGCTACAATGAGCAGTTCTTC. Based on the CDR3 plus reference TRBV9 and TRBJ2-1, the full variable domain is DSGVTQTPKHLITATGQRVTLRCSPRSGDLSVYWYQQSLDQGLQFLIQYYNGEERAKGNILERFSAQQFPDLHSELNLSSLELGDSALYFCASSVVPGSYNEQFFGPGTRLTVL.

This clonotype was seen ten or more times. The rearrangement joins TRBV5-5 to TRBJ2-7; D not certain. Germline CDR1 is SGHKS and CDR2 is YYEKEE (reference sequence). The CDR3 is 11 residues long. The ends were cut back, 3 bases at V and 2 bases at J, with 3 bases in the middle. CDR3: CASSYAYEQYF. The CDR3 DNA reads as TGTGCCAGCAGCTATGCCTACGAGCAGTACTTC.

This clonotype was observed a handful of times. CDR3 sequence: CASSLSGNSPLHF. CDR3 nucleotide sequence: TGTGCCAGCAGTTTATCCGGGAATTCACCCCTCCACTTT. The chain carries TRBV28 and TRBJ1-6; D gene unclear. V lost 1 base and J 7 bases, leaving 5 bases between the germline ends. The germline CDR1 and CDR2 sequences are MDHEN and SYDVKM. This CDR3 region has 13 residues.

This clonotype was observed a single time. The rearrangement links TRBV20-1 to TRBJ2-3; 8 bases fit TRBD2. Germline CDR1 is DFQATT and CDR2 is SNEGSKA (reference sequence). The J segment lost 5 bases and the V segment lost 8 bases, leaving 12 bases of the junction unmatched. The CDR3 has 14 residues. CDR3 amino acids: CSTSSGLLEDTQYF. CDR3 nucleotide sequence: TGCAGTACGTCTAGCGGGCTGTTGGAAGATACGCAGTATTTT.

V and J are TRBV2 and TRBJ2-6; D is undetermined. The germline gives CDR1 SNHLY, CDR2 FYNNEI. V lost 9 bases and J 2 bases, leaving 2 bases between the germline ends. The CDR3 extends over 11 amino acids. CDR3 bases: TGTGCCAGGGCTGGGGCCAACGTCCTGACTTTC. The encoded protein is CARAGANVLTF.

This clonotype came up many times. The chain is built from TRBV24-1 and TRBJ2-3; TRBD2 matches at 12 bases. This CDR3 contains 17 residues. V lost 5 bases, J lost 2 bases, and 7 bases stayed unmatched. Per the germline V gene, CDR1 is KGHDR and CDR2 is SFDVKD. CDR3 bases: TGTGCCACCAGTGGGACTAGCGGGAAAACAAACACAGATACGCAGTATTTT. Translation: CATSGTSGKTNTDTQYF.

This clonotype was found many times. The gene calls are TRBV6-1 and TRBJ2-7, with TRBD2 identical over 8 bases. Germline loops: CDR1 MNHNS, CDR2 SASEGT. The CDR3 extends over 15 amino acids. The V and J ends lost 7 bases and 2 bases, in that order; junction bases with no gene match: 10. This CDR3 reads CASKPPTGGPYEQYF. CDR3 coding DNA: TGTGCCAGCAAACCCCCGACGGGAGGGCCCTACGAGCAGTACTTC.

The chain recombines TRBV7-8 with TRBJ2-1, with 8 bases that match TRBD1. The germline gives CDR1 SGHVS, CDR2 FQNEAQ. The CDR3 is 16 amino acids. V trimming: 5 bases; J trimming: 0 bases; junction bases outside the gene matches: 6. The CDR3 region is CASSPTGTGSYNEQFF. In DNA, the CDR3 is TGTGCCAGCAGCCCCACCGGGACAGGCTCCTACAATGAGCAGTTCTTC.

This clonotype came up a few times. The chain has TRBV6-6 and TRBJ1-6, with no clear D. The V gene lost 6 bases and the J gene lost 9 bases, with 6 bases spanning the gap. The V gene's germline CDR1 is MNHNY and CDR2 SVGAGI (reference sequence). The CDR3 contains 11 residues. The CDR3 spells CASRSSSPLHF. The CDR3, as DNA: TGTGCCAGCAGGTCAAGTTCACCCCTCCACTTT.

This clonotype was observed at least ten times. CDR3 nucleotide sequence: TGTGCCAGCAGCTTGGTGGGACTAGCGGGAGATACGCAGTATTTT. This translates into CASSLVGLAGDTQYF. The chain combines TRBV7-3 with TRBJ2-3, with TRBD2 identical over 12 bases. The CDR3 runs 15 residues. Germline-derived CDR1 and CDR2 are SGHTA and FQGTGA. Trimming removed 3 bases from V and 5 bases from J; junction bases left unmatched: 3.

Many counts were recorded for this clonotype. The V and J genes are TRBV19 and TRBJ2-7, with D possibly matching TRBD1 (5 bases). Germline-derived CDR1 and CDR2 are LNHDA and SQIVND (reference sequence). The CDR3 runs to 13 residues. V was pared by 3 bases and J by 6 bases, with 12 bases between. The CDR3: CASSIGQGIEQYF. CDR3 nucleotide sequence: TGTGCCAGTAGTATCGGGCAGGGCATCGAGCAGTACTTC.

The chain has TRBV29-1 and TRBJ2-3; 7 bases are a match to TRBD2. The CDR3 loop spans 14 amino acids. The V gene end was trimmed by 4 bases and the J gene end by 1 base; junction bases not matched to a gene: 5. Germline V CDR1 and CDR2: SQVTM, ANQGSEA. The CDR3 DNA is TGCAGCGTTGGGGTAGCGGGCCGCACAGATACGCAGTATTTT. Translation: CSVGVAGRTDTQYF.